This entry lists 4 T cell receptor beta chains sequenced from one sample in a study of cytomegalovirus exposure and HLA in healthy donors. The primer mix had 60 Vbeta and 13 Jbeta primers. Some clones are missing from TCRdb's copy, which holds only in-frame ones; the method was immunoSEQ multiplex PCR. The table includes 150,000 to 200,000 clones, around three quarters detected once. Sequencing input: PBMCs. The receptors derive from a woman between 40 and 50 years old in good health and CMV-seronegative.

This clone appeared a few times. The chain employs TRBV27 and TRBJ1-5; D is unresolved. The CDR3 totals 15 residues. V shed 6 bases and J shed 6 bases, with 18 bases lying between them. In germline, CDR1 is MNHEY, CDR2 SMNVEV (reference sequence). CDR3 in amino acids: CASRWSHEEGQPQHF. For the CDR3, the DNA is TGTGCCAGCAGATGGTCTCACGAGGAGGGTCAGCCCCAGCATTTT.

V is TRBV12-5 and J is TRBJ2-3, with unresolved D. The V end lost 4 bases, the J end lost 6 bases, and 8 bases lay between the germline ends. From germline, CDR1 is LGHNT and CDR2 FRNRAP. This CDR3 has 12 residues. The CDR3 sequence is CASGSSRDTQYF. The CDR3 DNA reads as TGTGCTAGTGGTTCCTCGCGGGATACGCAGTATTTT.

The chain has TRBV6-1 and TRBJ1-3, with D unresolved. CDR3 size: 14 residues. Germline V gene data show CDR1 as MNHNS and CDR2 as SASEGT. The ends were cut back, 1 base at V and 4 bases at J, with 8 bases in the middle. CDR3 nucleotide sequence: TGTGCCAGCAGTGAAGGAGGAGGAGGAAACACCATATATTTT. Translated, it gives CASSEGGGGNTIYF.

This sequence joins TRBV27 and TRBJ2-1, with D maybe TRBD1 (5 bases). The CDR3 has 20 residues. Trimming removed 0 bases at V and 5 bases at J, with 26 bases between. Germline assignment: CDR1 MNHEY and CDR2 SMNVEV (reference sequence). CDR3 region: CASSLSHLKRGVPIDNEQFF. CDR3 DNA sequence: TGTGCCAGCAGTTTATCGCACTTAAAAAGGGGTGTCCCAATCGACAATGAGCAGTTCTTC.